This T cell receptor beta chain was obtained from a study of control samples from healthy donors and cancer patients. Germline lookup yields CDR1 SGHDT and CDR2 YYEEEE. V lost 3 bases to trimming and J lost 5 bases; unmatched junction nucleotides: 10. The CDR3 has 16 residues. The repertoire was sequenced with immunoSEQ multiplex PCR; TCRdb's copy has only in-frame clones and lacks some. The repertoire holds 160,000 or so clones, approximately 96% seen once, with around 9.3% in the top ten. The table lists this clone with a count of one. V gene TRBV5-6 combines with J gene TRBJ2-5, with 10 nucleotides matching TRBD1. The TCR comes from a woman aged 40 to 49 in good health. The sequenced sample was blood. The CDR3 nucleotides are TGTGCCAGCAGCTCCGGGACAGGGGACGGATGGGAGACCCAGTACTTC. Its translation is CASSSGTGDGWETQYF.